This paragraph covers one T cell receptor (beta chain) sequence. Its target antigen remains unknown. No clone much larger than this one lies a single base away; base qualities are absent. These data belong to a study of cytomegalovirus exposure and HLA in healthy donors (dated by TCRdb to about 2017). Regarding the complete study: In an earlier analysis of roughly 590 of the donors, under 300 Gb of sequence data and just under 120 million unique TCR beta sequences from roughly 200 million T cells were reported. Roughly 300 gigabases of sequencing data and 80 million or so unique TCR sequences were included in an early release covering around 650 HLA-typed donors. Among under 450 genotyped donors of the cohort, an average of around 240,000 unique TCR beta nucleotide sequences were sequenced per donor, about a sixth of them non-productive. Along with the roughly 700-subject first cohort, a separate validation cohort of about 110 different subjects was used. Every repertoire in the discovery cohort had been generated on one and the same sequencing platform. Both class I and class II loci were covered by HLA typing, at four-digit resolution. In a later genetic analysis, genome-wide SNP genotypes for about 65% of the roughly 670 donors were used, and that subset was treated as a discovery cohort. Rather than drawing on any new phenotypic data, the later analysis identified candidate immune exposures from TCR beta sequences and the way those sequences occurred across donors. Typing coverage varied by locus: 629-630 donors for A, B, C, DRB1 and DQB1; approximately 500 for DQA1; over 600 for DPA1; under 490 for DPB1. Donor age, sex, ethnicity and CMV serostatus were collected together with the repertoire data. To predict cytomegalovirus infection status, the study brought together high-throughput TCR immunosequencing, statistical association of individual TCRs with disease status, and machine learning. In a later analysis, previously published TCR beta repertoires from 666 donors were re-analyzed and high-resolution HLA genotyping was added so that TCR occurrence patterns could be studied. The study used immunosequencing to profile the T cell repertoires of around 600 subjects and linked those repertoires to cytomegalovirus serostatus. The study aimed to test whether cataloging public T cell receptors could reveal signatures of past pathogen exposure. Of the roughly 400 genotyped donors, about 80% fell in the genetic ancestry cluster associated with self-reported Caucasian donors. An earlier analysis of around 580 of the donors used high-throughput TCR beta sequencing to judge whether each TCR beta V gene segment behaved as functional or pseudogenic. Because of strong linkage in the cohort, five DR-DQ haplotypes were treated as single units for association and clustering. The research as a whole found: CMV serostatus was the only immune exposure information available for the cohort. A cluster of highly shared sequence variants was judged likely to be a technical artifact of the sequencing pipeline. In a later analysis, the rate of TCR association differed among HLA loci, with DRB1 alleles having the most associated TCRs and HLA-C alleles having the fewest. The study listed 164 TCR beta chains as associated with cytomegalovirus. Assigning TCR associations to individual alleles was difficult when HLA alleles, especially DR and DQ, strongly co-occurred. Broadly in line with IMGT annotations, most TCR beta V segments showed up in productive rearrangements about 87% or about 30% of the time in an earlier analysis of 587 of the donors. The authors suggested that the approach could potentially be generalized to other disease states and immunological phenotypes. A later analysis found that HLA-associated TCR beta chains were more clonally expanded and had lower generation probabilities than equally common non-associated chains. Because counts were too low, seventeen rarely observed V segments, including chromosome 9 orphons, were excluded from the earlier analysis of fewer than 650 of the donors. In this cohort, only TCR beta chains were sequenced, and detectable features were limited by the absence of alpha or paired-chain data. Some IMGT-functional V segments, including TRBV6-2 and TRBV6-3, could not be told apart with the 87-base-pair reads, so those segments were excluded. In vitro tests confirmed that three of the cytomegalovirus-associated TCR beta chains recognize cytomegalovirus antigens. Because HLA typing was missing for some donors at each locus, association tests included only the typed subset. Sequencing depth was assumed to be roughly uniform across donors in the presence/absence analyses, though that assumption may not hold. In a later analysis, more than 15,000 TCR beta sequences were associated with specific HLA alleles at a false discovery rate of 0.05. Cytomegalovirus status was reported to be diagnosed by the classifier with high specificity and sensitivity in both the original and validation cohorts. Compared with the roughly 700-donor mean, donors in an Asian-associated ancestry cluster had fewer N-insertions in productive TCRs, according to a later genetic analysis. Across donors, most TCR sequences were observed very rarely, whereas some public TCRs were present in many individuals. A later genetic analysis associated a missense DCLRE1C variant with V-gene and J-gene trimming of TCR beta chains, and an independent cohort replicated the association. A later analysis found that most CMV-associated TCR beta chains appeared HLA-restricted, with HLA associations seemingly driven largely by CMV exposure. In a later analysis, several top co-occurrence clusters were reported to appear linked to parvovirus B19, influenza, CMV and Epstein-Barr virus. A further reported finding was that TCR beta sequences accurately predicted the HLA-A and HLA-B alleles for most subjects in the first cohort. Correlated functional status among segregating V segments might be attributable to linkage disequilibrium, but an unknown experimental factor could not be ruled out.

The cohort was made up of 500 to 850 healthy bone marrow donors. At the time of sampling, every cohort member was nominally healthy, though immune exposures that went unrecorded were likely present. The donor tested CMV seropositive and was one of the 289 seropositive cohort members. Each donor provided a peripheral blood sample, and peripheral blood mononuclear cells were used for TCR beta sequencing. Genomic DNA was extracted from the blood cell samples with the Qiagen DNeasy Blood Extraction Kit. According to the germline V gene, CDR1 reads SGHRS and CDR2 reads YFSETQ. The CDR3 contains 15 residues, cysteine and phenylalanine counted. Of all the DNA, just the CDR3 is kept, 45 bases in frame from base 1. V drops 0 bases and J drops 1 base, leaving 10 bases in between. Library preparation used the immunoSEQ multiplex PCR assay. For the multiplex PCR, a mixture combining 60 forward primers for TCR Vbeta segments and 13 reverse primers for TCR Jbeta segments was used. Amplification of the CDR3 region of rearranged TCR beta genes was performed with a multiplex PCR assay on genomic DNA. The amplified TCR beta libraries were sequenced on the Illumina HiSeq System as 87-base-pair reads. The published analysis was carried out like this. A later analysis counted tens of millions of unique TCR beta chains across the 550 to 750 repertoires, and around 12 million of these chains were shared by at least two donors. A nearest-neighbor algorithm error-corrected the raw reads and collapsed the reads into unique sequences, merging closely related sequences to remove PCR and sequencing errors. Alignment of CDR3 sequences to IMGT reference sequences was used to assign V, D and J gene segments. For a sequence to be retained, at least a six-nucleotide match to both a V gene segment and a J gene segment was required. A rearrangement counted as productive if the CDR3 had no stop codons and remained in frame with V and J, and every other rearrangement counted as non-productive. Following IMGT convention, CDR3 was defined as the stretch from the second conserved V-encoded cysteine to the conserved J-encoded phenylalanine. In an earlier analysis of 500 to 650 of the donors, sequences lacking an unambiguous match to a single V gene segment were excluded. In an earlier analysis of around 600 of the donors, V segments were called functional above 56.7% productive rearrangements and were called segregating when the between-donor standard deviation exceeded 5%. A statistical classification framework was built for diagnosing cytomegalovirus status from the catalog of TCR beta chain sequences. In a later analysis, V and J genes were assigned by comparing TCR nucleotide sequences against IMGT/GENE-DB human TR gene sequences. A later analysis assigned CDR3 sequences and most-parsimonious VDJ recombination scenarios with the TCRdist pipeline. In a later analysis, each TCR beta chain was defined by its CDR3 amino acid sequence together with its V-gene family, and reads without a unique V-gene family were excluded. A later analysis removed 500 to 650 highly shared, low-generation-probability nucleotide sequences to deal with suspected cross-contamination and a sequencing artifact. In a later analysis, a clonal expansion index for each public chain was calculated from normalized within-repertoire ranks of inferred template counts. Generation probabilities in a later analysis came from a VDJ recombination model fitted to out-of-frame rearrangements, and those results were checked against IGoR. In a later analysis, TCR-TCR, TCR-HLA and TCR-CMV co-occurrence was scored with hypergeometric tests, and a repertoire-size bias correction was applied to TCR pairs. In a later analysis, false discovery rates were estimated by permuting HLA or CMV assignments 20 times. A later analysis grouped co-occurring TCRs with DBSCAN, adding TCRdist sequence similarity when clustering within HLA-allele-positive subsets. For co-occurrence clustering, repertoires with fewer than 30,000 or more than 120,000 public chains were excluded, along with a handful of repertoires with anomalous nucleotide sharing. Imported from immuneACCESS, the table was reduced by TCRdb to in-frame sequences with V and J called. These copies leave out some clones; in studies compared against another copy, an unresolved V gene accounts for under half, and the cause of the remainder is not known. The V and J calls and clone size were taken over from that table, and D and trimming were inferred from the DNA. The table for this sample lists more than 95,000 clones; 70% to 80% of them were counted only once. The leading ten clones occupy about 8.3% of the sample.

This receptor was obtained from a woman in her forties or fifties in good health and CMV-seropositive. Recombination connected TRBV5-1 to TRBJ1-1; the D gene is unclear. Sequencing input: PBMCs. CDR3 reads: CASSLVGRQNTEAFF. The bases read TGCGCCAGCAGCTTGGTGGGGAGACAGAACACTGAAGCTTTCTTT.